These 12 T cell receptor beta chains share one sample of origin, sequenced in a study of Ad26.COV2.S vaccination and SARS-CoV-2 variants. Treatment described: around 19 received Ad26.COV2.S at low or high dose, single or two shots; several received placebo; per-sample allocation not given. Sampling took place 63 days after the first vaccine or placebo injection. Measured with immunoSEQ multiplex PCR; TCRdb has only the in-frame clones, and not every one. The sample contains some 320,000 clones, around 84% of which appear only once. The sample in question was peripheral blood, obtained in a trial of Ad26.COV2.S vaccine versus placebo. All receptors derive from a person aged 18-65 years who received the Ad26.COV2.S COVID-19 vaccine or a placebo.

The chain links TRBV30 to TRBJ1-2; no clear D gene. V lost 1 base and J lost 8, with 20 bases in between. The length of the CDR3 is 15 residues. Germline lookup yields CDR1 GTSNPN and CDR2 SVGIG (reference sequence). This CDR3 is CAWSASRHLLEGYTF. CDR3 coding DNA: TGTGCCTGGAGTGCCAGCCGACATCTCCTAGAGGGCTACACCTTC.

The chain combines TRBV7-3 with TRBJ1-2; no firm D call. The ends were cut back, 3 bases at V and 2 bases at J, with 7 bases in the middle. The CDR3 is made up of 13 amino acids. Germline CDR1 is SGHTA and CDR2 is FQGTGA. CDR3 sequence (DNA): TGTGCCAGCAGCTTTTCATTGAACTATGGCTACACCTTC. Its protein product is CASSFSLNYGYTF.

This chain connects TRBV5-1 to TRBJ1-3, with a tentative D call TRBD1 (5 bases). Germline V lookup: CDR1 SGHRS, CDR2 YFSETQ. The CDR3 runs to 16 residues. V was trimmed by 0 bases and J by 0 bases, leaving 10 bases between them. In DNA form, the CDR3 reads TGCGCCAGCAGCTTGGACAGGACGCTCTCTGGAAACACCATATATTTT. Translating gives CASSLDRTLSGNTIYF.

The CDR3 DNA sequence: TGTGCCAGCAGATCCAGGGGGTCCTACAATGAGCAGTTCTTC. It specifies CASRSRGSYNEQFF. J is TRBJ2-1 and V is TRBV6-5; 7 nucleotides match TRBD1. Trimming at V came to 6 bases and at J to 1 base, leaving 3 bases not matched to a gene. The CDR3 length is 14 residues. Germline values: CDR1 MNHEY, CDR2 SVGAGI.

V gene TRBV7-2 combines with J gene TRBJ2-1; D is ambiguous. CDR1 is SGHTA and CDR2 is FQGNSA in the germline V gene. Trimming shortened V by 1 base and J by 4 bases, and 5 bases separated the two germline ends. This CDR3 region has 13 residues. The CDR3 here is CASSLDWYNEQFF. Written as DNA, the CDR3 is TGTGCCAGCAGCTTAGACTGGTACAATGAGCAGTTCTTC.

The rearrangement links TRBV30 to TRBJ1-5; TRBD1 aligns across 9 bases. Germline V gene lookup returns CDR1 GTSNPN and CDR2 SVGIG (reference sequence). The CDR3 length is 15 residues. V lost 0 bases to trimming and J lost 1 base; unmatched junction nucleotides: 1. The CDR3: CAWSVGTGSNQPQHF. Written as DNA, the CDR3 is TGTGCCTGGAGTGTAGGGACAGGGAGCAATCAGCCCCAGCATTTT.

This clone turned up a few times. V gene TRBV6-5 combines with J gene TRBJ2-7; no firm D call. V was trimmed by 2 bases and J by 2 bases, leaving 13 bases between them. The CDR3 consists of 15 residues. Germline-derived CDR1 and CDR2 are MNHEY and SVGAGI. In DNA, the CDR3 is TGTGCCAGCAGTTACGCACCGGGCTTAACCTACGAGCAGTACTTC. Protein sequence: CASSYAPGLTYEQYF.

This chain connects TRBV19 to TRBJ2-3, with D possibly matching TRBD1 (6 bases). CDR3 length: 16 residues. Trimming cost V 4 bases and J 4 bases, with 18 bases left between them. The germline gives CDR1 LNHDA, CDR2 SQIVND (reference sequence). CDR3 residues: CASSTPGERRADTQYF. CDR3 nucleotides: TGTGCCAGTAGTACACCAGGGGAACGTAGAGCAGATACGCAGTATTTT.

CDR3: CASSLATDSGNTIYF. In DNA form, the CDR3 reads TGCGCCAGCAGCTTGGCGACAGACTCTGGAAACACCATATATTTT. The chain combines TRBV5-1 with TRBJ1-3; D is perhaps TRBD1 (5 bases). The CDR3 contains 15 residues. Germline V lookup: CDR1 SGHRS, CDR2 YFSETQ. The V and J ends lost 0 bases and 0 bases respectively, with 7 bases between them.

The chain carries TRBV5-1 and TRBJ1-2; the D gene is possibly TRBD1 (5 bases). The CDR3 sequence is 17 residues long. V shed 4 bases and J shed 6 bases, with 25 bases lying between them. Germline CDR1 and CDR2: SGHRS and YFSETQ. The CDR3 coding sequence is TGCGCCAGCAGCCTTTGGGGGGTCTCCGGGACGGATAATGGCTACACCTTC. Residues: CASSLWGVSGTDNGYTF. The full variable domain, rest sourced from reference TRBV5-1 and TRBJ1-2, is KAGVTQTPRYLIKTRGQQVTLSCSPISGHRSVSWYQQTPGQGLQFLFEYFSETQRNKGNFPGRFSGRQFSNSRSEMNVSTLELGDSALYLCASSLWGVSGTDNGYTFGSGTRLTVV.

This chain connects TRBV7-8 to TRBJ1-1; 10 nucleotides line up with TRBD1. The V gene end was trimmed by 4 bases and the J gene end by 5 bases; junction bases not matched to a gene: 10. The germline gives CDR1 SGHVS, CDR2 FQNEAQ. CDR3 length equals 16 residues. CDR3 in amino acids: CASSSVPGQGRTEAFF. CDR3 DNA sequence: TGTGCCAGCAGCTCCGTCCCGGGACAGGGGAGGACTGAAGCTTTCTTT.

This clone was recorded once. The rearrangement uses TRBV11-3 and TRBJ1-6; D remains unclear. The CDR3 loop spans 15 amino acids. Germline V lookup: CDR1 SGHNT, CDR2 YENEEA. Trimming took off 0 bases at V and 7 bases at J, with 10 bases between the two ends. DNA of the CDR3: TGTGCCAGCAGCTTAGACGGCAGTCTAAATTCACCCCTCCACTTT. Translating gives CASSLDGSLNSPLHF.